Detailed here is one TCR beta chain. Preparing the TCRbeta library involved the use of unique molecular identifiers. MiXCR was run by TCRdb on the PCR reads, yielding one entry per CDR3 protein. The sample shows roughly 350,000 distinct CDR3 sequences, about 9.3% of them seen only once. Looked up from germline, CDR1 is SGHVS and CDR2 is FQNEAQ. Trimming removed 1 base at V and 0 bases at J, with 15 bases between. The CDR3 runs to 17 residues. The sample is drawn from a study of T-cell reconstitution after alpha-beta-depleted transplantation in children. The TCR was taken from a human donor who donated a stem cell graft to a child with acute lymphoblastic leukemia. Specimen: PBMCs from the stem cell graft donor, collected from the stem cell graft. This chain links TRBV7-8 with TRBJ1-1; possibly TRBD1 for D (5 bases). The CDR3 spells CASSLEGVGVLNTEAFF. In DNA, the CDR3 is TGTGCCAGCAGCTTAGAAGGGGTCGGGGTATTGAACACTGAAGCTTTCTTT.